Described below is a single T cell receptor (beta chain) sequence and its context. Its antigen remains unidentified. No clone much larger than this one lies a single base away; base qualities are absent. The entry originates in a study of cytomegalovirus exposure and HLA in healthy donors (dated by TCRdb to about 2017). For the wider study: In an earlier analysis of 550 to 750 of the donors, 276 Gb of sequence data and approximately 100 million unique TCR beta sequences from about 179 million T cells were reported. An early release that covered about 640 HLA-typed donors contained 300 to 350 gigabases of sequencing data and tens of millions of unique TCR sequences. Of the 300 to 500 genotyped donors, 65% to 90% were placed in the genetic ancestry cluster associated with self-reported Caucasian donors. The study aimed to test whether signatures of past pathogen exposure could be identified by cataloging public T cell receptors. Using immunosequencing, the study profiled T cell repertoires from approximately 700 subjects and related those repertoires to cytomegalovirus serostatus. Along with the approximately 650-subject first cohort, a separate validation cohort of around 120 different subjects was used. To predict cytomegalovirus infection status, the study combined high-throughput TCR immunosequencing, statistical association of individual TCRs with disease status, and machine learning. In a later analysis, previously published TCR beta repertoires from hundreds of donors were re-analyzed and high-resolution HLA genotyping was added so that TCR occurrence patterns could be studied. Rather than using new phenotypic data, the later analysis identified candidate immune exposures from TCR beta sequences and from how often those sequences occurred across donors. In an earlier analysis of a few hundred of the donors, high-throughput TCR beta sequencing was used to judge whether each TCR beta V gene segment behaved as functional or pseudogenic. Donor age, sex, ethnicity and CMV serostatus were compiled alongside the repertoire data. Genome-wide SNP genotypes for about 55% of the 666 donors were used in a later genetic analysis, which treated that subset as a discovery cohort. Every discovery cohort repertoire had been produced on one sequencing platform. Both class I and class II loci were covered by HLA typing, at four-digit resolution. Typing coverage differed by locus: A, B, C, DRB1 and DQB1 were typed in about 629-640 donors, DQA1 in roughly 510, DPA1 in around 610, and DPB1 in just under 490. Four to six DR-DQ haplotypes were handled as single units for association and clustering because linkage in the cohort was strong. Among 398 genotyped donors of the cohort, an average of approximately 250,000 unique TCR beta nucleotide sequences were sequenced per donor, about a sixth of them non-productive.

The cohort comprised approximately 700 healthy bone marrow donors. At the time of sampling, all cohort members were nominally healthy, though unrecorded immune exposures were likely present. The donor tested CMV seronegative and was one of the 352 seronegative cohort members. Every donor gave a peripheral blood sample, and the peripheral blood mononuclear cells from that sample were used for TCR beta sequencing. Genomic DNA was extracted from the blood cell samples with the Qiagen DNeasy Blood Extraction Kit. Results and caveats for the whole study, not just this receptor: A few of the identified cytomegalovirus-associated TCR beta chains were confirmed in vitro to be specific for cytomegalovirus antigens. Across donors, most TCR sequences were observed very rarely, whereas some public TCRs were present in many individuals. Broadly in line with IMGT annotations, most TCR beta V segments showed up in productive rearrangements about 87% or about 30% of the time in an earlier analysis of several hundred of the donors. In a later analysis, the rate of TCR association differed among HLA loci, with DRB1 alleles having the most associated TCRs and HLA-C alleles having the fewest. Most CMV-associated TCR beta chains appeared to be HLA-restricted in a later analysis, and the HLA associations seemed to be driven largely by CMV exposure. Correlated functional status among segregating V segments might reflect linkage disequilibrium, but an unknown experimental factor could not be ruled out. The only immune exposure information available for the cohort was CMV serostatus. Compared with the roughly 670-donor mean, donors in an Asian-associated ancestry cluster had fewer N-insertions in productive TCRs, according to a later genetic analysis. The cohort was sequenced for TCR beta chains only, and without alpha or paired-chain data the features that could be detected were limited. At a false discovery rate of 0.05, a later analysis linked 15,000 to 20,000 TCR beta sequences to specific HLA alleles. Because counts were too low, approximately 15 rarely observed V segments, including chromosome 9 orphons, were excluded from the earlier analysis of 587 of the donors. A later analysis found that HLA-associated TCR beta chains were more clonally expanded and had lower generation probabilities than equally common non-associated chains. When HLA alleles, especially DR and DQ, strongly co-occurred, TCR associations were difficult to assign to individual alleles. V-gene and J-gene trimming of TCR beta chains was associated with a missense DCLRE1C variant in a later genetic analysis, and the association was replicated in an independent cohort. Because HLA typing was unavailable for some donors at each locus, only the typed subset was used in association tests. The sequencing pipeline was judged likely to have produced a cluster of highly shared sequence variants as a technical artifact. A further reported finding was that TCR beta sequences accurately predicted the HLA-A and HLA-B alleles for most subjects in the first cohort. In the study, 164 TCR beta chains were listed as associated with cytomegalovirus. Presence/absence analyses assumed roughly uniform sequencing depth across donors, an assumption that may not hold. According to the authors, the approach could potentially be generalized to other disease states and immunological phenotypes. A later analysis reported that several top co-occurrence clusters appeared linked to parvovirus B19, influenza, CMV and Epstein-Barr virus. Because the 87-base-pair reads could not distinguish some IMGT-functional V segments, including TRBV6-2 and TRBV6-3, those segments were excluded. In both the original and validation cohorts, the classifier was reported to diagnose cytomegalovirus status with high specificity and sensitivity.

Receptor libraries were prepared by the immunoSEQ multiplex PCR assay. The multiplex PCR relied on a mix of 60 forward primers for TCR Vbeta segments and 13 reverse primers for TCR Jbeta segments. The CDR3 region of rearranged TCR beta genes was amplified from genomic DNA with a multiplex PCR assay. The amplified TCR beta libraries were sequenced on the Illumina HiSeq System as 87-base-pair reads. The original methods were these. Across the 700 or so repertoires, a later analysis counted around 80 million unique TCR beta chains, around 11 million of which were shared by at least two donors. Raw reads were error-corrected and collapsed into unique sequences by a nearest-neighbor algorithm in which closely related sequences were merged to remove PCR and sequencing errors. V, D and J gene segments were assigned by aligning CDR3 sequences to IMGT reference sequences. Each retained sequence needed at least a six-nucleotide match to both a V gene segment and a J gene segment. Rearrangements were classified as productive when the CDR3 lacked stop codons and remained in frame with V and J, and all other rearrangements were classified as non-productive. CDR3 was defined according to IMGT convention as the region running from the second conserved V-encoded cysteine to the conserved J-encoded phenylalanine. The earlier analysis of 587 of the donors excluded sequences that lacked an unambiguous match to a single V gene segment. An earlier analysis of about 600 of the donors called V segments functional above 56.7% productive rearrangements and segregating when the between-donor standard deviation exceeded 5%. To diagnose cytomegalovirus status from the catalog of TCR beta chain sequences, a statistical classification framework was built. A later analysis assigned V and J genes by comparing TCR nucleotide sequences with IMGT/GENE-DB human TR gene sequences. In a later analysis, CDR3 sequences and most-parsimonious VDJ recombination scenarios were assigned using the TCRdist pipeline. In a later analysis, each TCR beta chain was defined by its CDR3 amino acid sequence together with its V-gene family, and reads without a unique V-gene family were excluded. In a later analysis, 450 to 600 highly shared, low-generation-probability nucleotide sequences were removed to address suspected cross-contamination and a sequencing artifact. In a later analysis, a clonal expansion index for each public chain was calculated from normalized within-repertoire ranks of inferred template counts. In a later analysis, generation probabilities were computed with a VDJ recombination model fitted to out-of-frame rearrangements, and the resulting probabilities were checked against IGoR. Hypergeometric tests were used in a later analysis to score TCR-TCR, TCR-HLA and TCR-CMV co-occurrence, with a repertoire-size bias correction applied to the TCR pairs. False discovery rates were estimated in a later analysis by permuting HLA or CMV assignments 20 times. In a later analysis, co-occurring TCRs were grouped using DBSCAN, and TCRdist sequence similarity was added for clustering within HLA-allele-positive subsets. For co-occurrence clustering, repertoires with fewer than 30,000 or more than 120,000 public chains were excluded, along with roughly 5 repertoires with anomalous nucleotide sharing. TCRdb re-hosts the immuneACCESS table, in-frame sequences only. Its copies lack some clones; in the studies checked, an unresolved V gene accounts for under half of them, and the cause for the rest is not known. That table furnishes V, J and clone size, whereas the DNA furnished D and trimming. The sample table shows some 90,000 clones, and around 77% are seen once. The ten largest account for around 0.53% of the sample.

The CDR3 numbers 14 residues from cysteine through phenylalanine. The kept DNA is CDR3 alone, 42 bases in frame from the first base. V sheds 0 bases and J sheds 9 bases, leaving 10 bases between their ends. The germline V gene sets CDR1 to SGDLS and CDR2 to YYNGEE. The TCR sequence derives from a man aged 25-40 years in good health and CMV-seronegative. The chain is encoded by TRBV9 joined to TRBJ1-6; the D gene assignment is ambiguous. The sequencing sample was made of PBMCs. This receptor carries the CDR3 CASSVAGSGSPLHF. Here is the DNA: TGTGCCAGCAGCGTAGCCGGGTCGGGTTCACCCCTCCACTTT.